This T cell receptor (beta chain) was identified in a study of blood T cell repertoires in COVID-19. Study in general: Samples came from the United States, Italy and Spain, spanning acute and convalescent COVID-19. PBMCs, B-cell-depleted T cells, or T cells provided the cDNA or gDNA that made up the material.

In the original analysis: Quantification of nucleated cells was approximated via reference gene primer amplification. Data came from immunoSEQ multiplex PCR; TCRdb stores just in-frame clones and leaves some out. V, J and clone size are those of that table, while D and trimming were read from the DNA. The sample records 70,000 to 85,000 clones, 82% being singletons. CDR1 is MNHEY, CDR2 SVGEGT, per germline. This CDR3 is 14 amino acids long. The ends were cut back, 5 bases at V and 2 bases at J, with 10 bases in the middle. The sequenced sample was peripheral blood. V is TRBV6-2 or TRBV6-3 and J is TRBJ2-1, with a possible D match to TRBD1 (6 bases). The sequence was obtained from a man older than 75 with acute or convalescent COVID-19. The CDR3 DNA follows: TGTGCCAGCAGTACAGGGTCCCCCTACAATGAGCAGTTCTTC. Its protein is CASSTGSPYNEQFF.